The sequence of this TCR beta chain was determined in a study of sequential checkpoint blockade in melanoma. Study context: Randomization was 1:1 between first-line nivolumab→ipilimumab and ipilimumab→nivolumab.

V shed 0 bases and J shed 7 bases, with 3 bases lying between them. CDR3 size: 12 residues. CDR1 and CDR2 (germline): MGHRA, YSYEKL. The data were produced by immunoSEQ multiplex PCR, yet TCRdb's version contains in-frame clones alone and is incomplete. The sample has about 17,000 clones; 60% to 70% are singletons. Treatment noted: randomized to nivolumab then ipilimumab (arm A) or the reverse (arm B). No patient had prior DNA-damaging chemotherapy. Sorted cells were live CD3+CD8+, lacking CD19 and CD56, from PBMCs. This chain connects TRBV4-1 to TRBJ2-2; D remains ambiguous. This TCR was recovered from a human donor with melanoma. The sample consisted of CD8+ T cells sorted from blood (inferred from file names), taken from a patient given nivolumab and ipilimumab in sequence. CDR3 loop: CASSQDSGELFF. CDR3 nucleotide sequence: TGCGCCAGCAGCCAAGACAGCGGGGAGCTGTTTTTT.